One and the same sample provided the 30 T cell receptor beta chains below, sequenced in a study of tumor-infiltrating lymphocytes in primary liver carcinoma. Bulk tissue was left unsorted, and RNA and DNA were co-extracted from about 20-30 mg of it. Using a constant-region primer together with ProtoScript II reverse transcriptase, TCR beta cDNA was made from roughly 500 ng of total RNA. Nested multiplex PCR, run for three rounds with slightly modified ARM-PCR, yielded TCR beta libraries. The study ran its first two PCR rounds for about 11 cycles each, using TRBV1-TRBV30 forward primers and a C-beta reverse primer. TCRdb itself ran the multiplex PCR reads through MiXCR, one entry per CDR3 protein. There are 95,000 to 150,000 distinct CDR3 sequences in the sample; 55% to 65% occur only once, and around 8.5% lies in the top ten. Sequencing was performed on liver tumor tissue from sampling region 1. Subset specified: tumor region T1, superior pole. These receptors were obtained from a woman aged 55-69 years with primary liver carcinoma and hepatitis B virus infection.

This chain links TRBV7-9 with TRBJ2-3; either TRBD1 or TRBD2 may supply D (5 bases each). The germline V gene has CDR1 SEHNR and CDR2 FQNEAQ (reference sequence). This CDR3 spans 11 amino acids. V was trimmed by 6 bases and J by 6 bases, leaving 7 bases between them. The CDR3 region is CASSEGDTQYF. The CDR3 bases are TGTGCCAGCAGTGAGGGGGATACGCAGTATTTT. Variable domain in full (rest from reference TRBV7-9 and TRBJ2-3): DTGVSQNPRHKITKRGQNVTFRCDPISEHNRLYWYRQTLGQGPEFLTYFQNEAQLEKSRLLSDRFSAERPKGSFSTLEIQRTEQGDSAMYLCASSEGDTQYFGPGTRLTVL.

The V and J genes are TRBV6-6 and TRBJ1-2, with D unclear. V lost 10 bases and J lost 5, with 17 bases in between. The germline V gene encodes CDR1 MNHNY and CDR2 SVGAGI (reference sequence). This CDR3 comprises 13 residues. The CDR3 nucleotides are TGTGCCAACACTTATATAAGCAATTATGGCTACACCTTC. It encodes CANTYISNYGYTF.

As regards this clonotype: A much larger clone lies one base from this, so it may be a read error. The chain uses TRBV5-6 and TRBJ2-7, with D hard to call. Germline V gene lookup returns CDR1 SGHDT and CDR2 YYEEEE. Deletions cut 5 bases from V and 1 base from J, with 4 bases between. The CDR3 has 11 residues. CDR3: CASRRSYEQYF. The CDR3 DNA reads as TGTGCCAGCAGGAGATCCTACGAGCAGTACTTC.

This clonotype was observed once. The CDR3 does not end in the conserved phenylalanine or tryptophan, so this is likely a read error. As DNA, the CDR3 is TGTGCCAGCAGTGCCGGGGGCCACAATAAGCAGTTCTCC. It specifies CASSAGGHNKQFS. The V gene is TRBV11-3, the J gene TRBJ2-1; D might be TRBD1 or TRBD2, each matching 6 bases. Looked up from germline, CDR1 is SGHNT and CDR2 is YENEEA. The CDR3 runs to 13 residues.

This clonotype appeared many times. V and J are TRBV29-1 and TRBJ1-2, with no clear D. V was cut by 8 bases and J by 2 bases, with 12 bases left in between. The CDR3 contains 12 residues. Germline lookup yields CDR1 SQVTM and CDR2 ANQGSEA. CDR3 sequence: CSTDGPNYGYTF. The CDR3 nucleotides are TGCAGCACGGACGGACCAAACTATGGCTACACCTTC. The full variable domain, its missing parts supplied by reference TRBV29-1 and TRBJ1-2, is SAVISQKPSRDICQRGTSLTIQCQVDSQVTMMFWYRQQPGQSLTLIATANQGSEATYESGFVIDKFPISRPNLTFSTLTVSNMSPEDSSIYLCSTDGPNYGYTFGSGTRLTVV.

Note on this clonotype: One end of the junction fails to match germline, which may point to a read error. This chain links TRBV11-2 with TRBJ2-2; a weak D match, TRBD1 (5 bases). The germline V gene encodes CDR1 SGHAT and CDR2 FQNNGV. CDR3 length equals 15 residues. CDR3 coding DNA: TGTGCCAGTAGCTTGCACAGGAAGAACACCGGGGAGCTGTTTTTT. Its translation is CASSLHRKNTGELFF.

To note about this clonotype: A read error may explain this, as a much larger clone is one base away. Because it lacks the conserved phenylalanine or tryptophan at the end, this CDR3 is likely a read error. This chain connects TRBV6-1 to TRBJ2-7; D not certain. The CDR3 contains 15 residues. Germline V gene data show CDR1 as MNHNS and CDR2 as SASEGT. The V and J ends lost 1 base and 0 bases respectively, with 10 bases between them. In nucleotides, the CDR3 is TGTGCCAGCAGTGAAGATCCAGACTCCTCCTACGAGCAGTACTCC. Translation: CASSEDPDSSYEQYS.

The chain carries TRBV5-6 and TRBJ1-2; the match to TRBD1 covers 7 bases. Germline CDR1 reads SGHDT; CDR2 reads YYEEEE. J was trimmed by 2 bases and V by 6 bases; bases with no gene match: 4. This CDR3 contains 13 residues. CDR3 nucleotide sequence: TGTGCCAGCATCCCACAGGGGAACTATGGCTACACCTTC. It specifies CASIPQGNYGYTF.

As for this clonotype: Here the CDR3 omits its conserved ending phenylalanine or tryptophan, so a read error is the likely source. The DNA is omitted, as the CDR3 cannot be located on it reliably, and the CDR3 follows TCRdb's listing. This rearrangement joins TRBV6-2 or TRBV6-3 to TRBJ2-7; no check of the table's D call, TRBD2, against the DNA was made. Germline-derived CDR1 and CDR2 are MNHEY and SVGEGT. The CDR3 has 13 residues if both end residues are counted. The CDR3 here is CASNRGGAYEHYL.

This clonotype was observed at least ten times. The rearrangement uses TRBV29-1 and TRBJ1-5; D might be TRBD1 (6 bases). Per germline, CDR1 SQVTM and CDR2 ANQGSEA. This CDR3 has 14 residues. Trimming stripped 2 bases from V and 3 bases from J, with 11 bases between. The CDR3 nucleotides are TGCAGCGTTGAAAAACAGGGTGCCAATCAGCCCCAGCATTTT. Its protein product is CSVEKQGANQPQHF.

This clonotype was recorded only once. This may come from a read error, since a much larger clone is one base off. The chain joins TRBV5-6 to TRBJ2-2; 8 nucleotides line up with TRBD2. The CDR3 runs 16 residues. CDR1 SGHDT and CDR2 YYEEEE come from the germline V gene. CDR3 sequence reads: CTSSLEREGLGGELFF. Written as DNA, the CDR3 is TGTACCAGCAGCTTGGAACGGGAGGGCCTCGGCGGGGAGCTGTTTTTT.

For this clonotype: One base away lies a much larger clone, so this may be a sequencing read error. The rearrangement uses TRBV12-3 or TRBV12-4 and TRBJ1-1; the D is unclear. The CDR3 consists of 13 residues. The CDR3 DNA reads as TGTACCAGCAGTTTAGTTGTGAACACTGAAGCTTTCTTT. Translating gives CTSSLVVNTEAFF.

As regards this clonotype: This could be a read error, since a much larger clone is one nucleotide away. The chain carries TRBV6-1 and TRBJ2-7; 9 nucleotides line up with TRBD1. The CDR3 totals 13 residues. CDR1 and CDR2 from the germline V gene are MNHNS and SASEGT. Here the CDR3 DNA reads TGTGCCGGCAGCCAGGGACAGGGCTACGAGCAGTACTTC. It yields the protein CAGSQGQGYEQYF.

Turning to this clonotype: Mismatch with germline at one junction end may stem from a read error. V is TRBV28 and J is TRBJ2-3, with TRBD1 as a possible D gene (6 bases). CDR1 is MDHEN and CDR2 is SYDVKM in the germline V gene. The CDR3 has 16 residues. CDR3 amino acids: CASSLVLIRETGTQYF. As DNA, the CDR3 is TGTGCCAGCAGTTTAGTCCTCATTAGGGAGACAGGTACGCAGTATTTT.

The chain links TRBV5-5 to TRBJ1-5, with a possible D match to TRBD1 (5 bases). The germline CDR1 and CDR2 sequences are SGHKS and YYEKEE (reference sequence). The CDR3 has 17 residues. Trimming removed 3 bases from V and 7 bases from J, with 23 bases in between. CDR3 in amino acids: CASSWGLTRGEGQPQHF. Here the CDR3 DNA reads TGTGCCAGCAGCTGGGGGTTGACAAGGGGCGAAGGGCAGCCCCAGCATTTT.

Note on this clonotype: One end of the junction varies from germline; a read error may be responsible. The J gene is TRBJ2-1, the V gene TRBV5-1; 11 nucleotides agree with TRBD1. The CDR3 extends over 15 amino acids. Germline V gives CDR1 SGHRS, CDR2 YFSETQ. The CDR3 here is CTSSGGTGGGNEQFF. In DNA form, the CDR3 reads TGCACCAGCAGCGGTGGGACAGGGGGAGGCAATGAGCAGTTCTTC.

The gene calls are TRBV20-1 and TRBJ2-7; perhaps TRBD1 as D (5 bases). The germline CDR1 and CDR2 sequences are DFQATT and SNEGSKA (reference sequence). CDR3 length: 11 residues. Trimming took off 7 bases at V and 4 bases at J, with 11 bases between the two ends. The CDR3 DNA sequence: TGCAGTGAGGTAAAGGGGTACGAGCAGTACTTC. This gives the protein CSEVKGYEQYF.

A remark on this clonotype: A single base separates this from a much larger clone, so it may be a read error. The final CDR3 position lacks the conserved phenylalanine or tryptophan, pointing to a likely read error. The rearrangement joins TRBV12-3 or TRBV12-4 to TRBJ2-1, with 11 bases identical to TRBD2. V trimming: 4 bases; J trimming: 5 bases; junction bases outside the gene matches: 7. The CDR3 has 16 amino acids. This CDR3 reads CASSSPGTSGNNEQFL. CDR3 bases: TGTGCCAGCAGTTCCCCCGGGACTAGCGGCAACAATGAGCAGTTCCTC.

This clonotype was seen a few times. The chain uses TRBV19 and TRBJ2-6; weak D call: TRBD1 (7 bases). This CDR3 spans 18 amino acids. Looked up from germline, CDR1 is LNHDA and CDR2 is SQIVND (reference sequence). The V end was cut by 5 bases, the J end by 0 bases, with 17 bases between. The CDR3 here is CASSFHQGGISGANVLTF. The CDR3 DNA is TGTGCCAGTAGTTTTCATCAGGGGGGAATCTCTGGGGCCAACGTCCTGACTTTC. The whole variable domain, filled in from reference TRBV19 and TRBJ2-6, reads DGGITQSPKYLFRKEGQNVTLSCEQNLNHDAMYWYRQDPGQGLRLIYYSQIVNDFQKGDIAEGYSVSREKKESFPLTVTSAQKNPTAFYLCASSFHQGGISGANVLTFGAGSRLTVL.

The V call is TRBV10-2, the J call TRBJ2-7, with D tentatively TRBD2 (7 bases). The V gene's germline CDR1 is WSHSY and CDR2 SAAADI. The CDR3 totals 17 residues. The germline V and J ends were trimmed by 0 bases and 6 bases, with 21 bases remaining between them. In DNA form, the CDR3 reads TGCGCCAGCAGTGAGTCGCTCTATCCGGGCGGGGGCTGCGAGCAGTACTTC. Amino acid sequence: CASSESLYPGGGCEQYF.

On this clonotype itself: One end of the junction does not line up with germline, which may come from a read error. The J gene is TRBJ2-4, the V gene TRBV11-3, with no clear D. CDR3 length: 14 residues. Germline V gene data show CDR1 as SGHNT and CDR2 as YENEEA. The CDR3, as DNA: TGTGTCAGCAGCTCAGATTTTGGAAAAAACATTCAGTACTTC. It translates to CVSSSDFGKNIQYF. The full variable domain, with the rest looked up from reference TRBV11-3 and TRBJ2-4, is EAGVVQSPRYKIIEKKQPVAFWCNPISGHNTLYWYLQNLGQGPELLIRYENEEAVDDSQLPKDRFSAERLKGVDSTLKIQPAELGDSAVYLCVSSSDFGKNIQYFGAGTRLSVL.

Regarding this clonotype: This may stem from a read error, because a much larger clone lies one nucleotide away. The V gene is TRBV10-2, the J gene TRBJ2-7, with 12 nucleotides matching TRBD2. Trimming cost V 5 bases and J 0 bases; bases outside gene matches: 11. This CDR3 has 18 amino acids. CDR1 is WSHSY and CDR2 is SAAADI in the germline V gene. The CDR3 sequence is CASSKLGLAGPTSYEQYF. DNA for the CDR3: TGCGCCAGCAGTAAACTAGGACTAGCGGGACCAACCTCCTACGAGCAGTACTTC.

As for this clonotype: Likely a read error: the CDR3 ends without its conserved phenylalanine or tryptophan. The CDR3: CAISQNMNTEAFL. The CDR3 DNA follows: TGTGCCATCAGTCAAAATATGAACACTGAAGCTTTCTTA. This rearrangement joins TRBV10-3 to TRBJ1-1; D gene unclear. V lost 5 bases, J lost 0 bases, and 7 bases lay in between. This CDR3 is built from 13 residues. CDR1 is ENHRY, CDR2 SYGVKD, per germline.

This clonotype was seen just once. This sequence may be a read error, since a much larger clone differs from it by one base. V gene TRBV29-1 combines with J gene TRBJ1-1; TRBD1 might be the D (5 bases). Trimming took off 7 bases at V and 4 bases at J, with 16 bases between the two ends. There are 13 residues in the CDR3. Germline V gene lookup returns CDR1 SQVTM and CDR2 ANQGSEA. DNA for the CDR3: TGCAGCGGCGGACATCTGATGGGCACTGAAGCTTTCTTT. Translation gives CSGGHLMGTEAFF.

In the case of this clonotype: A much larger clonotype is one base distant, so this may be a read error. V and J are TRBV29-1 and TRBJ2-1; 9 nucleotides line up with TRBD2. This CDR3 has 19 amino acids. V lost 1 base to trimming and J lost 3 bases; unmatched junction nucleotides: 16. CDR1 SQVTM and CDR2 ANQGSEA come from the germline V gene. CDR3 amino acids: CSVEAPGPAGGPGYNEQFF. The CDR3 region has the DNA TGCAGCGTTGAAGCCCCGGGACCAGCGGGAGGACCTGGCTACAATGAGCAGTTCTTC.

Comments on this clonotype: It may be a read error: a sequence one base away is much more abundant. Lacking the conserved final phenylalanine or tryptophan, this CDR3 likely reflects a read error. The chain carries TRBV4-1 and TRBJ2-3; weak D call: TRBD2 (6 bases). Trimming shortened V by 0 bases and J by 7 bases, and 14 bases separated the two germline ends. CDR3 length equals 15 residues. Looked up from germline, CDR1 is MGHRA and CDR2 is YSYEKL. The CDR3 DNA reads as TGCGCCAGCAGCCAAGATTTGGGGGACTGGTATACGCAGTATTCT. Translating it yields CASSQDLGDWYTQYS.

This clonotype was seen ten or more times. V usage is TRBV11-2 and J usage is TRBJ1-2, with D perhaps matching TRBD1 (5 bases). V shed 5 bases and J shed 3 bases, with 13 bases lying between them. This CDR3 region has 14 residues. The V gene's germline CDR1 is SGHAT and CDR2 FQNNGV. The CDR3 DNA reads TGTGCCAGCAGCCCTCTTCTGGGGCACTATGGCTACACCTTC. Protein sequence: CASSPLLGHYGYTF.

This clonotype was seen ten or more times. The chain links TRBV5-4 to TRBJ2-6; unclear D gene. Germline CDR1 SGHNT, CDR2 YYREEE (reference sequence). This CDR3 has 15 amino acids. The germline V and J ends were trimmed by 2 bases and 0 bases, with 6 bases remaining between them. CDR3 residues: CASSFTGSGANVLTF. The CDR3 DNA follows: TGTGCCAGCAGCTTCACGGGCTCTGGGGCCAACGTCCTGACTTTC.

The sample holds a few counts of this clonotype. The gene calls are TRBV7-9 and TRBJ2-2; tentative D call: TRBD2 (6 bases). Germline CDR1 and CDR2: SEHNR and FQNEAQ (reference sequence). CDR3 length: 14 amino acids. Trimming removed 8 bases at V and 5 bases at J, with 15 bases between. The CDR3 DNA follows: TGTGCCAGCGACCCGGGAGTACAGACCGGGGAGCTGTTTTTT. It yields the protein CASDPGVQTGELFF.

This clonotype has more than one count but fewer than ten. The rearrangement links TRBV2 to TRBJ2-1, with 12 bases identical to TRBD2. The CDR3 sequence is 15 residues long. The V segment lost 4 bases and the J segment 9 bases; nucleotides outside the gene matches: 7. Germline CDR1 is SNHLY and CDR2 is FYNNEI. The CDR3 bases are TGTGCCAGCAGTGGACTAGCGGGAGTAGGTGGTGAGCAGTTCTTC. Translation gives CASSGLAGVGGEQFF.